This T cell receptor (beta chain) was retrieved from a study of blood T cell repertoires in COVID-19. As for the study in general: Spain, Italy and the United States supplied samples that represented acute and convalescent COVID-19. PBMCs, B-cell-depleted T cells, or T cells were the source of the cDNA or gDNA that made up the material.

Per the study methods: Scientists estimated how many nucleated cells there were by amplifying reference gene primers. This table comes from immunoSEQ multiplex PCR, and its TCRdb copy is limited to in-frame clones, with some not included. The DNA gave D and trimming, while V, J and clone size come from that table. The profile shows roughly 200,000 clones, 75% to 90% of them singletons. This CDR3 contains 13 residues. Sequencing was performed on peripheral blood. This sequence was found in a man in his forties or fifties with acute or convalescent COVID-19. The J gene is TRBJ2-7, the V gene TRBV21-1; TRBD2 reflects the table's D call only, with no check against the DNA. TRBV21-1 is a listed pseudogene. This CDR3 reads CASSKTVTYEQYF. CDR3 DNA: TGTGCCAGCAGCAAAACGGTAACCTACGAGCAGTACTTC.